The present T cell receptor beta chain was sequenced within a study of blood T cell repertoires in COVID-19. Across the study: COVID-19 samples collected from the United States, Italy and Spain covered acute and convalescent phases.

In the study's own analysis: Reference gene primer amplification yielded estimated nucleated cell counts. Profiled with immunoSEQ multiplex PCR; TCRdb holds only in-frame clones, not every one. V and J calls and clone size are copied from that table; D and trimming were computed from the DNA. The sample holds around 42,000 clones, 60% to 85% seen once. The CDR3 runs 13 residues. Germline loops: CDR1 GTSNPN, CDR2 SVGIG (reference sequence). The junction had 6 bases not matched to a gene; V was cut back by 4 bases and J by 8 bases. Sequences were obtained from peripheral blood. The chain joins TRBV30 to TRBJ1-2, with TRBD1 identical over 11 bases. The source is a man aged 65 to 79 with active or convalescent COVID-19. This CDR3 is CAWMGQGVGGYTF. Written as DNA, the CDR3 is TGTGCCTGGATGGGACAGGGGGTGGGCGGCTACACCTTC.